What follows are 11 T cell receptor beta chains derived from one specimen sequenced in a study of breast tumors, draining lymph nodes, adjacent tissues. TCRdb reanalysed the multiplex PCR reads using MiXCR and keeps one entry per CDR3 protein. The sample has under 45,000 distinct CDR3 sequences, roughly 32% seen once; the top ten hold roughly a tenth. What was sequenced was breast tumor tissue. All receptors come from a female donor with breast cancer. Some clones in this sample may be carry-over from other donors' samples.

In regard to this clonotype: A much bigger clone sits one base away, suggesting this may be a read error. The chain uses TRBV12-3 or TRBV12-4 and TRBJ2-7, with D uncertain. The CDR3 totals 13 residues. CDR3 in DNA: TGTGCCAGTGGGCGACATCAAACCTACGAGCGGTACTTC. Its translation: CASGRHQTYERYF.

This clonotype has a count of ten or more. The chain couples TRBV7-9 to TRBJ2-3; TRBD2 matches 11 bases. J lost 2 bases, V lost 2 bases, and 9 bases had no gene match. Per germline, CDR1 SEHNR and CDR2 FQNEAQ (reference sequence). This CDR3 region has 18 residues. This chain's CDR3 is CASSLRSLAGGPTDTQYF. DNA of the CDR3: TGTGCCAGCAGCTTACGATCCCTAGCGGGAGGCCCCACAGATACGCAGTATTTT. Using reference TRBV7-9 and TRBJ2-3 for the parts outside the CDR3, the full variable domain is DTGVSQNPRHKITKRGQNVTFRCDPISEHNRLYWYRQTLGQGPEFLTYFQNEAQLEKSRLLSDRFSAERPKGSFSTLEIQRTEQGDSAMYLCASSLRSLAGGPTDTQYFGPGTRLTVL.

V usage is TRBV11-2 and J usage is TRBJ2-7; TRBD2 agrees at 12 bases. The CDR3 has 14 residues. V dropped 8 bases and J dropped 5; count of bases not matched to a gene: 7. From germline, CDR1 is SGHAT and CDR2 FQNNGV. The CDR3 bases are TGTGCCAGCGAGGGGGCTAGCGGGAGGGACGAGCAGTACTTC. It encodes CASEGASGRDEQYF.

For the CDR3, the DNA is TGTGCCAGCAGCTTGGCCTGGGGGCCTCAAGAGACCCAGTACTTC. Translated, it gives CASSLAWGPQETQYF. The rearrangement joins TRBV5-5 to TRBJ2-5, with a tentative D call TRBD1 (6 bases). With 0 bases removed from V and 2 bases from J, the gap between germline ends came to 11 bases. The germline CDR1 and CDR2 sequences are SGHKS and YYEKEE (reference sequence). CDR3 length: 15 amino acids.

This clonotype was detected many times. The chain has TRBV6-5 and TRBJ1-3; D is uncertain. V lost 5 bases to trimming and J lost 3 bases, with 5 bases between them. The germline V gene encodes CDR1 MNHEY and CDR2 SVGAGI. There are 12 residues in the CDR3. CDR3 nucleotide sequence: TGTGCCAGCAGTCCTAATGGAAACACCATATATTTT. Encoded protein: CASSPNGNTIYF.

This clonotype was observed at least ten times. The chain employs TRBV30 and TRBJ2-7; D possibly corresponds to TRBD2 (6 bases). Trimming left V 5 bases short and J 9 bases short, with 20 bases between. Germline CDR1 and CDR2: GTSNPN and SVGIG (reference sequence). The CDR3 extends over 13 amino acids. CDR3 region: CAWGLGGSGVQYF. The CDR3 DNA is TGTGCCTGGGGGTTGGGGGGATCCGGGGTGCAGTACTTC. The full variable domain, in which reference TRBV30 and TRBJ2-7 provide the parts outside the CDR3, is SQTIHQWPATLVQPVGSPLSLECTVEGTSNPNLYWYRQAAGRGLQLLFYSVGIGQISSEVPQNLSASRPQDRQFILSSKKLLLSDSGFYLCAWGLGGSGVQYFGPGTRLTVT.

This clonotype was seen many times. The chain combines TRBV6-2 or TRBV6-3 with TRBJ2-7; D is tentatively TRBD1 or TRBD2 (5 bases each). Germline assignment: CDR1 MNHEY and CDR2 SVGEGT. The V end was cut by 0 bases, the J end by 5 bases, with 17 bases between. This CDR3 spans 16 amino acids. This chain's CDR3 is CASSYSIGTSLNEQYF. The CDR3 DNA follows: TGTGCCAGCAGTTACTCGATTGGGACCTCTTTAAACGAGCAGTACTTC.

At least ten counts were recorded for this clonotype. CDR3 loop: CASSDAWRDPDTQYF. The CDR3 DNA follows: TGTGCCAGCAGTGACGCTTGGCGGGACCCAGATACGCAGTATTTT. The V call is TRBV6-2 or TRBV6-3, the J call TRBJ2-3, with D perhaps TRBD2 (6 bases). The CDR3 is 15 amino acids. The germline V gene encodes CDR1 MNHEY and CDR2 SVGEGT. The V end lost 5 bases, the J end lost 4 bases, and 16 bases lay between the germline ends.

J is TRBJ1-6 and V is TRBV10-1; D unresolved. Germline assignment: CDR1 WNHNN and CDR2 SYGVQD (reference sequence). The CDR3 sequence is 14 residues long. V dropped 4 bases and J dropped 2 bases, with 6 bases sitting between them. CDR3 sequence (DNA): TGCGCCAGCAGTGGACGGCCCTATAATTCACCCCTCCACTTT. Translation: CASSGRPYNSPLHF.

This clonotype was counted many times. The V call is TRBV6-2 or TRBV6-3, the J call TRBJ2-1; 12 bases are a match to TRBD2. CDR3 size: 16 residues. The germline gives CDR1 MNHEY, CDR2 SVGEGT. The V and J ends lost 4 bases and 6 bases, in that order; junction bases with no gene match: 7. CDR3 residues: CASSLRTSGTLNEQFF. The CDR3 DNA follows: TGTGCCAGCAGTTTGAGGACTAGCGGGACCCTCAATGAGCAGTTCTTC.

Many counts were recorded for this clonotype. The chain links TRBV2 to TRBJ2-6, with D maybe TRBD1 (5 bases). The CDR3 consists of 15 residues. Trimming took 6 bases from V and 3 from J, leaving 12 bases between them. Per the germline V gene, CDR1 is SNHLY and CDR2 is FYNNEI. The CDR3 coding sequence is TGTGCCAGCAGACAGGCTCCCCTTGGGGCCAACGTCCTGACTTTC. This encodes CASRQAPLGANVLTF.